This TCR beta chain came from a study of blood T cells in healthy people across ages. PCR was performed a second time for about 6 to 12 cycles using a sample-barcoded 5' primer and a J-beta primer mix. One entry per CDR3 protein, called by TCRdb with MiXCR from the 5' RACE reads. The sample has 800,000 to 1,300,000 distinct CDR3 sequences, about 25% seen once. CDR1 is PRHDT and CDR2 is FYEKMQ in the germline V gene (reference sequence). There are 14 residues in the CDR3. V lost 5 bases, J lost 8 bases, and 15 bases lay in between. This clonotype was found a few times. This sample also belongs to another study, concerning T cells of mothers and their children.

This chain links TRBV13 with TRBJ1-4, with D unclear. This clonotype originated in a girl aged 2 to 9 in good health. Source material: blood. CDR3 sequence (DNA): TGTGCCAGCAGCCTCCGATCACTCGGGGAAAAACTGTTTTTT. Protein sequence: CASSLRSLGEKLFF.